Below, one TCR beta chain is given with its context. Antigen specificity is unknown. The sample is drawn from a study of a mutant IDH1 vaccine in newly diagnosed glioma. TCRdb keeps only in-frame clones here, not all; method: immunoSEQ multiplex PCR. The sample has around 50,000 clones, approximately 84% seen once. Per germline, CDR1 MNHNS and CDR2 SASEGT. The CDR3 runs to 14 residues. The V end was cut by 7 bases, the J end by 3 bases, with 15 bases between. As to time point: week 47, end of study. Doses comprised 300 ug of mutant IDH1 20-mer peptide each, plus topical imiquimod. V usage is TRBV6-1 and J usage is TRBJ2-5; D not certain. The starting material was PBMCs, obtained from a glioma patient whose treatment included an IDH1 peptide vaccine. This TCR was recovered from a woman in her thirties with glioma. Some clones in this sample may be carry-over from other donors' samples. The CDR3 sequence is CASIPRQRKETQYF. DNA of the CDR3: TGTGCCAGCATCCCCCGGCAGAGGAAAGAGACCCAGTACTTC.